This TCR beta chain was recorded in a study of T-cell memory formation after mild COVID-19. TCRdb used MiXCR to reprocess the 5' RACE reads, holding one entry per CDR3 protein. The sample holds some 65,000 distinct CDR3 sequences, around 15% seen once. The V gene's germline CDR1 is LNHDA and CDR2 SQIVND (reference sequence). Trimming cost V 8 bases and J 6 bases, with 13 bases left between them. CDR3 length: 13 residues. The sequenced sample consisted of PBMCs or a T cell subset sorted from them (not recorded which). The clonotype was recovered from an adult woman who had mild COVID-19 (a few samples of this study predate the infection). Cell type and time point are not known. The chain combines TRBV19 with TRBJ2-2; D could derive from TRBD1 or TRBD2 (6 bases each). This CDR3 reads CASRGRRAGELFF. In DNA, the CDR3 is TGTGCCAGTCGGGGGCGCCGGGCCGGGGAGCTGTTTTTT.